The clone carrying this T cell receptor beta chain has a handful of counts. The CDR3 loop spans 14 amino acids. V was clipped by 5 bases and J by 4 bases; unmatched bases: 6. The germline CDR1 and CDR2 sequences are SGHVS and FNYEAQ. The record originates from a study of identifying expanded T cells in peripheral blood. Using immunoSEQ multiplex PCR, the repertoire was profiled, and TCRdb retains in-frame clones only, with some absent. The sample carries 45,000 to 75,000 clones, approximately 80% recorded once. The sequence was obtained from a person aged 18-70 years in good health. The rearrangement joins TRBV7-6 to TRBJ1-2; 8 bases fit TRBD1. Sequencing input: blood. CDR3 sequence: CASSLDRGGYGYTF. In DNA, the CDR3 is TGTGCCAGCAGCCTCGACAGGGGAGGCTATGGCTACACCTTC.